The 18 T cell receptor beta chains presented below share a single source sample, sequenced in a study of blood T cells in healthy people across ages (dated by TCRdb to the mid-2010s). Library method: 5' RACE. Sequencing was performed on an Illumina HiSeq 2500. A second PCR of about 6 to 11 cycles was run with a J-beta primer mix and a sample-barcoded 5' primer. TCRdb cleaned the public reads at Q25 with fastp, built clones with MiXCR and kept in-frame beta chains. Rows merge per CDR3 protein into single entries with the most common DNA and genes. Present in this sample are fewer than 750,000 distinct CDR3 sequences, 52% of which were seen just once. Roughly 12% of the sample goes to the ten largest clones. The sequenced sample consisted of blood. The source is a woman older than 75 in good health.

The V and J genes are TRBV30 and TRBJ1-1, with D perhaps matching TRBD1 (5 bases). The CDR3 spans 11 residues. Germline CDR1 and CDR2: GTSNPN and SVGIG (reference sequence). The CDR3 DNA sequence: TGTGCTGGACATACGAACACTGAAGCTTTCTTT. This sequence encodes CAGHTNTEAFF.

The V gene is TRBV2, the J gene TRBJ1-4; TRBD1 aligns across 8 bases. This CDR3 region has 14 residues. In germline, CDR1 is SNHLY, CDR2 FYNNEI. After removal of 6 bases from V and 13 bases from J, the junction contained 13 bases not matched to a gene. CDR3 sequence (DNA): TGTGCCAGCAGAAAGGACAGGGACCCAGAACGACTGTTTTTT. Translated, it gives CASRKDRDPERLFF.

This clonotype showed up just a few times. A much larger clone lies a single base off, so this may be a read error. The chain couples TRBV2 to TRBJ2-5; D might be TRBD1 (5 bases). Germline V lookup: CDR1 SNHLY, CDR2 FYNNEI. V lost 6 bases to trimming and J lost 1 base, with 6 bases between them. The CDR3 loop spans 12 amino acids. CDR3 residues: CASRTAQETQYF. The DNA for the CDR3 is TGTGCCAGCAGGACAGCCCAAGAGACCCAGTACTTC.

The chain recombines TRBV15 with TRBJ1-2, with a possible D match to TRBD1 (5 bases). Germline lookup yields CDR1 LNHNV and CDR2 YYDKDF (reference sequence). This CDR3 is 15 amino acids long. V dropped 8 bases and J dropped 1 base, with 17 bases sitting between them. CDR3 in amino acids: CATQEAGRINYGYTF. For the CDR3, the DNA is TGTGCCACCCAAGAGGCGGGACGAATTAACTATGGCTACACCTTC.

The count of this clonotype is one. CDR3 sequence reads: CASSVGGLAGAAQYF. The CDR3 DNA reads as TGTGCCAGCAGCGTAGGGGGACTAGCGGGAGCCGCCCAGTACTTC. This chain joins TRBV9 and TRBJ2-5, with TRBD2 matching over 14 bases. With V trimmed by 0 bases and J by 9 bases, 4 bases remained unmatched. Germline V gene sequence: CDR1 SGDLS, CDR2 YYNGEE. This CDR3 is built from 15 residues.

Regarding this clonotype: The CDR3 does not end in the conserved phenylalanine or tryptophan, so this is likely a read error. The chain has TRBV4-3 and TRBJ2-1; 10 nucleotides match TRBD2. There are 18 residues in the CDR3. The germline CDR1 and CDR2 sequences are LGHNA and YSLEER. The CDR3 bases are TGCGCCAGCAGCCAAGATCCGGCTAGCGGGGGAAATTACAGTGAGCAGTTCTTA. This codes for CASSQDPASGGNYSEQFL.

This clonotype was found a few times. The J gene is TRBJ2-2, the V gene TRBV27, with unresolved D. Germline assignment: CDR1 MNHEY and CDR2 SMNVEV (reference sequence). V lost 10 bases and J 0 bases, leaving 15 bases between the germline ends. The CDR3 consists of 15 residues. CDR3 nucleotide sequence: TGTGCCACTCGCTTGCGTGGGACGAACACCGGGGAGCTGTTTTTT. Its protein is CATRLRGTNTGELFF.

The chain employs TRBV11-2 and TRBJ1-5, with no clear D. Trimming took 1 base from V and 5 from J, leaving 6 bases between them. CDR3 length equals 13 residues. CDR1 is SGHAT and CDR2 is FQNNGV in the germline V gene. The CDR3 is CASSLVIDQPQHF. In DNA, the CDR3 is TGTGCCAGCAGCTTAGTCATAGATCAGCCCCAGCATTTT. Using reference TRBV11-2 and TRBJ1-5 for the parts outside the CDR3, the full variable domain is EAGVAQSPRYKIIEKRQSVAFWCNPISGHATLYWYQQILGQGPKLLIQFQNNGVVDDSQLPKDRFSAERLKGVDSTLKIQPAKLEDSAVYLCASSLVIDQPQHFGDGTRLSIL.

The chain links TRBV7-9 to TRBJ1-1, with D maybe TRBD1 (5 bases). V shed 5 bases and J shed 11 bases, with 24 bases lying between them. Germline V gene lookup returns CDR1 SEHNR and CDR2 FQNEAQ (reference sequence). The CDR3 extends over 15 amino acids. This chain's CDR3 is CASSDRPFGLLGAFF. The DNA for the CDR3 is TGTGCCAGCAGCGACAGACCGTTCGGGCTCCTGGGGGCTTTCTTT.

The rearrangement joins TRBV7-3 to TRBJ2-1; TRBD2 aligns across 7 bases. Germline CDR1 SGHTA, CDR2 FQGTGA. V shed 1 base and J 3 bases; nucleotides not matched to a gene: 9. The CDR3 has 17 amino acids. In DNA, the CDR3 is TGTGCCAGCAGCTTAAAGGTCTGGGGGGGGGGCTACAATGAGCAGTTCTTC. Its protein is CASSLKVWGGGYNEQFF.

The CDR3 loop is CASSFYRLAGSLSTGELFF. The CDR3 bases are TGTGCCAGCAGCTTCTACAGACTAGCGGGGAGTCTGAGCACCGGGGAGCTGTTTTTT. V and J are TRBV7-2 and TRBJ2-2, with 11 nucleotides matching TRBD2. The CDR3 consists of 19 residues. After removal of 3 bases from V and 4 bases from J, the junction contained 13 bases not matched to a gene. Germline values: CDR1 SGHTA, CDR2 FQGNSA.

A remark on this clonotype: A read error may be the cause here, since a much bigger clone is one base away. J is TRBJ2-7 and V is TRBV5-1; maybe TRBD1 (6 bases). This CDR3 has 16 residues. Germline V gives CDR1 SGHRS, CDR2 YFSETQ. Trimming took 4 bases from V and 0 from J, leaving 17 bases between them. CDR3 DNA: TGCGCCAGCAGCGATCGCCGGGACAAAAGCTCCTACGAGCAGTACTTC. This codes for CASSDRRDKSSYEQYF.

This clonotype appeared many times. The rearrangement uses TRBV29-1 and TRBJ1-1, with a possible D match to TRBD1 (5 bases). The CDR3 is 12 residues long. Germline V gene lookup returns CDR1 SQVTM and CDR2 ANQGSEA. The V end lost 7 bases, the J end lost 1 base, and 10 bases lay between the germline ends. CDR3 sequence reads: CSGRTGNTEAFF. In nucleotides, the CDR3 is TGCAGCGGTCGCACAGGGAACACTGAAGCTTTCTTT.

This clonotype was seen at least ten times. The genes are TRBV6-5 and TRBJ2-6; a weak D match, TRBD1 (7 bases). This CDR3 spans 16 amino acids. Germline lookup yields CDR1 MNHEY and CDR2 SVGAGI. V lost 2 bases to trimming and J lost 2 bases, with 10 bases between them. The CDR3 sequence is CASSYGGTAGANVLTF. CDR3 coding DNA: TGTGCCAGCAGTTACGGGGGGACAGCTGGGGCCAACGTCCTGACTTTC.

Concerning this clonotype: Its ends do not fully match the called genes, so a read error is possible. The rearrangement links TRBV10-3 to TRBJ1-2; 9 bases fit TRBD1. The CDR3 is made up of 16 amino acids. The V gene's germline CDR1 is ENHRY and CDR2 SYGVKD. The CDR3: CAMSEAGTGNDGGYTF. The DNA of the CDR3 is TGTGCCATGAGTGAGGCAGGGACAGGGAATGATGGTGGCTACACCTTC.

The chain has TRBV12-3 or TRBV12-4 and TRBJ2-2; 11 bases match TRBD2. V was clipped by 6 bases and J by 4 bases; unmatched bases: 10. The CDR3 is 17 amino acids. CDR3 nucleotide sequence: TGTGCCAGCAGGCTCACTAGCGGGGGCTCGAGCACCGGGGAGCTGTTTTTT. It specifies CASRLTSGGSSTGELFF.

The V and J genes are TRBV29-1 and TRBJ2-5, with D maybe TRBD1 (6 bases). TRBJ2-7 matches the DNA end more closely, so the J call is doubtful. The CDR3 has 12 amino acids. Per the germline V gene, CDR1 is SQVTM and CDR2 is ANQGSEA. The CDR3 loop reads CSVDRGEYEQYF. CDR3 bases: TGCAGCGTTGACAGGGGAGAATACGAGCAGTACTTC.

This rearrangement joins TRBV7-9 to TRBJ1-1; 8 bases fit TRBD1. With V trimmed by 0 bases and J by 6 bases, 0 bases remained unmatched. The length of the CDR3 is 13 residues. Germline V gives CDR1 SEHNR, CDR2 FQNEAQ (reference sequence). Here the CDR3 DNA reads TGTGCCAGCAGCTTAGCGGGACAGGCTGAAGCTTTCTTT. Protein sequence: CASSLAGQAEAFF. Supplemented by reference TRBV7-9 and TRBJ1-1, the full variable domain reads DTGVSQNPRHKITKRGQNVTFRCDPISEHNRLYWYRQTLGQGPEFLTYFQNEAQLEKSRLLSDRFSAERPKGSFSTLEIQRTEQGDSAMYLCASSLAGQAEAFFGQGTRLTVV.